This T cell receptor (beta chain) was profiled in a study of read filtering for tumor transcriptome and immune sequencing. The library was built from 400 ng RNA with molecular barcoded adaptors for alpha/delta and beta/gamma chains. TCRdb redid the calling of the reads with MiXCR, one entry per CDR3 protein. The sample consists of over 50,000 distinct CDR3 sequences, about 21% of them appearing once. In its sample, this clonotype was seen many times. The CDR3 is 12 residues long. Unmatched junction bases numbered 3, after V lost 8 bases and J lost 3 bases. Germline CDR1 is SNHLY and CDR2 is FYNNEI. The chain couples TRBV2 to TRBJ1-2; 7 bases match TRBD1. The sample was a population of CD138-negative cells sorted from bone marrow. This receptor was identified in a donor at least 40 years old with multiple myeloma. The CDR3 loop reads CASGDRDYGYTF. The CDR3 bases are TGTGCCAGCGGGGACAGAGACTATGGCTACACCTTC.